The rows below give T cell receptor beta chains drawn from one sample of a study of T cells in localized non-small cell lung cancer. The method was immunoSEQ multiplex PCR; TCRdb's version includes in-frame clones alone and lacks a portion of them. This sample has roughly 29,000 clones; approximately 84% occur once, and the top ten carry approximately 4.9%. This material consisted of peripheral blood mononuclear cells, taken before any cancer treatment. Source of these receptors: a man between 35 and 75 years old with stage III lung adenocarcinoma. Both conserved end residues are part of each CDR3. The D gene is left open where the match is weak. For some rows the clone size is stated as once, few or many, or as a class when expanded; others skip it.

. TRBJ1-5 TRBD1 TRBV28 TGTGCCAGCAAAACAGGGGGCAATCAGCCCCAGCATTTT CASKTGGNQPQHF
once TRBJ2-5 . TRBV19 TGTGCCACCTCCGGAGGGGGGCAAAAAGAGACCCAGTACTTC CATSGGGQKETQYF
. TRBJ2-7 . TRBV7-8 TGTGCCAGCAGCTTAGTTTGGCTACCCGTGGAGCAGTACTTC CASSLVWLPVEQYF
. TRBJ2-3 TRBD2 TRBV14 TGTGCCAGCAGCCAAGTGCCCCCGGGGGGAGGCACAGATACGCAGTATTTT CASSQVPPGGGTDTQYF
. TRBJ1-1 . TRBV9 TGTGCCAGCAGCGTAGTTATGGGGGCTGAAGCTTTCTTT CASSVVMGAEAFF
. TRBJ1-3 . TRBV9 TGTGCCAGCAGCGTAGACAACAGGGCCACGAACACCATATATTTT CASSVDNRATNTIYF
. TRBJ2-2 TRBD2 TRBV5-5 TGTGCCAGCAGAGGACTAGCGGGTTTTACCGGGGAGCTGTTTTTT CASRGLAGFTGELFF
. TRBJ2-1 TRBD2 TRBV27 TGTGCCAGCAGTTTCGAGCGGGGGGGCAAGAATGAGCAGTTCTTC CASSFERGGKNEQFF
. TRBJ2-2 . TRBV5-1 TGCGCCAGCAAGTGGGGATACGCGAACACCGGGGAGCTGTTTTTT CASKWGYANTGELFF
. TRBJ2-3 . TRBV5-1 TGCGCCAGCAGCTTGGGCGATACGCAGTATTTT CASSLGDTQYF
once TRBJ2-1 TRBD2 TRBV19 TGTGCCAGTAGTGGACTAGCGGGACGGAACAATGAGCAGTTCTTC CASSGLAGRNNEQFF
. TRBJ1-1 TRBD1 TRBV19 TGTGCCAGTAGTCAAAAGGGGGCGTCGGGTACTGAAGCTTTCTTT CASSQKGASGTEAFF
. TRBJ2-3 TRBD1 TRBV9 TGTGCCAGCTCCGAAAGAGGAGGGACAGGGGGCCTTTTCACAGATACGCAGTATTTT CASSERGGTGGLFTDTQYF
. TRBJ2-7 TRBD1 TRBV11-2 TGTGCCAGCAGCCGGCTTCGGACAGGGAGTGTTCACGAGCAGTACTTC CASSRLRTGSVHEQYF
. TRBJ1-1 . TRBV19 TGTGCCAGTAGTCGGGAGGTCGTGAACACTGAAGCTTTCTTT CASSREVVNTEAFF
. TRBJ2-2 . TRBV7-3 TGTGCCAGCAGCTTAACGGGTCTACCGAACACCGGGGAGCTGTTTTTT CASSLTGLPNTGELFF
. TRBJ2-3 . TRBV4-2 TGTGCCAGCAGCTATGGACTATTCACAGATACGCAGTATTTT CASSYGLFTDTQYF
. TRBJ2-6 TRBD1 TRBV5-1 TGCGCCAGCAGCTTAGCTGGACAGGCCATCTCTGGGGCCAACGTCCTGACTTTC CASSLAGQAISGANVLTF
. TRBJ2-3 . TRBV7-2 TGTGCCAGCAGCTTAGGCACTCCCCGCACAGATACGCAGTATTTT CASSLGTPRTDTQYF
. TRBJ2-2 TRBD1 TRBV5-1 TGCGCCAGCAGCCCAGGGGGTAGCACCGGGGAGCTGTTTTTT CASSPGGSTGELFF
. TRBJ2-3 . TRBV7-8 TGTGCCAGCAGCTTAGGGGGACTGGCAGATACGCAGTATTTT CASSLGGLADTQYF
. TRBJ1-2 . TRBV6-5 TGTGCCAGCAGGCGCGGCAGGGAGTCGTACTATGGCTACACCTTC CASRRGRESYYGYTF
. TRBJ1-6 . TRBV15 TGTGCCACCAGCAGAGAGATCACAGGGATTGCAGTTAATTCACCCCTCCACTTT CATSREITGIAVNSPLHF
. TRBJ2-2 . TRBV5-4 TGTGCCAGCAGCTTGGTTGTCGGGGAGCTGTTTTTT CASSLVVGELFF
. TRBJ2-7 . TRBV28 TGTGCCAGCAGTTTAGGGCACAGGGCATTCGAGCAGTACTTC CASSLGHRAFEQYF
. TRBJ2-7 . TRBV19 TGTGCCAGTAGTAATGTTGGCTCCTACGAGCAGTACTTC CASSNVGSYEQYF
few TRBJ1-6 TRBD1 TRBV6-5 TGTGCCAGCAGTTACTCAGTGACAGGGAGATCACCCCTCCACTTT CASSYSVTGRSPLHF
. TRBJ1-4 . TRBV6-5 TGTGCCAGCAGTTACACGGACAACCTCAATGAAAAACTGTTTTTT CASSYTDNLNEKLFF
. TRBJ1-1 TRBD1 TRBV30 TGTGCCTGGAGTATCCGGGACAGGAGAACTGAAGCTTTCTTT CAWSIRDRRTEAFF
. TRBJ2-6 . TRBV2 TGTGCCAGCAGAATTAGCCGGGGGTCTGGGGCCAACGTCCTGACTTTC CASRISRGSGANVLTF
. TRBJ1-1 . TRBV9 TGTGCCAGCAGCTCCCGTTATGACCGCACTGAAGCTTTCTTT CASSSRYDRTEAFF
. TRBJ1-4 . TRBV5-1 TGCGCCAGCAGCCCGCGGTCACCCCCTAATGAAAAACTGTTTTTT CASSPRSPPNEKLFF
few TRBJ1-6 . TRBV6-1 TGTGCCAGCAGTGCTGTACAGGCAAATTCACCCCTCCACTTT CASSAVQANSPLHF
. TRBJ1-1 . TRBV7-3 TGTGCCAGCAGCTCTACTTTGAGCACTGAAGCTTTCTTT CASSSTLSTEAFF
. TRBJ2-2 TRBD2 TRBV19 TGTGCCAGTAGTCGGGGACTAGCGGGAGGGGAGCTGTTTTTT CASSRGLAGGELFF
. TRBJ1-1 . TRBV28 TGTGCCAGCAGCCTCCCACATCAGAACACTGAAGCTTTCTTT CASSLPHQNTEAFF
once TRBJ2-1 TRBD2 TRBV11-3 TGTGCCAGCAGCAGGACTAGCGGGGTGGGGAATGAGCAGTTCTTC CASSRTSGVGNEQFF
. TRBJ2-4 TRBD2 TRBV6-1 TGTGCCAGCAGTGGGACTAGCGGGGGGGCAAACATTCAGTACTTC CASSGTSGGANIQYF
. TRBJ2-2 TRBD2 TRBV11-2 TGTGCCAGCAGCTTCCAGACTAGCGGGTTGGCCGGGGAGCTGTTTTTT CASSFQTSGLAGELFF
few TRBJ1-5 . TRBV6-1 TGTGCCAGCAGTGACAACGGTCCCCAGCATTTT CASSDNGPQHF
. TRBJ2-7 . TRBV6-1 TGTGCCAGCAGTGAAGAGAGGTACGAGCAGTACTTC CASSEERYEQYF
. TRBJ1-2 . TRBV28 TGTGCCAGCAGTACCGCATTCACAGGGATAAAGCCTTATGGCTACACCTTC CASSTAFTGIKPYGYTF
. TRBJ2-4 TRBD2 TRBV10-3 TGTGCCATCAGTGAGTCTGGGACTAGCGGGTTAAACATTCAGTACTTC CAISESGTSGLNIQYF
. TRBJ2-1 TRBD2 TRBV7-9 TGTGCCAGCAGCTTAGTCGTTAGCGGGAGAACTTACAATGAGCAGTTCTTC CASSLVVSGRTYNEQFF
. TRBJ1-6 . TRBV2 TGTGCCAGCAGGCGCGGGACGGCAAATTCACCCCTCCACTTT CASRRGTANSPLHF
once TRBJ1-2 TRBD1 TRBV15 TGTGCCACCAGCGCCGGGACAGGGAGGGTCCGGGGCTACACCTTC CATSAGTGRVRGYTF
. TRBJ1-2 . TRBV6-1 TGTGCCAGCAGTGCCTTGGGGGCAGGGGATGGCTACACCTTC CASSALGAGDGYTF
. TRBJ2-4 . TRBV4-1 TGCGCCAGCAGCCAAGATTTGCACAGGGAGGTGAACATTCAGTACTTC CASSQDLHREVNIQYF
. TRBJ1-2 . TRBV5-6 TGTGCCAGCAGCTTGTTCCAGGCTAACTATGGCTACACCTTC CASSLFQANYGYTF
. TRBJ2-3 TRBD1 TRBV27 TGTGCCAGCAGCCGACAGGGTCCAGATACGCAGTATTTT CASSRQGPDTQYF
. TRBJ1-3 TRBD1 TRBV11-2 TGTGCCAGCAGCTTAGATCTCACAGGGGCCATCTCTGGAAACACCATATATTTT CASSLDLTGAISGNTIYF
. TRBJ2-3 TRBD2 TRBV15 TGTGCCACCAGCAGAGGACTAGCGGGAGGCACAGATACGCAGTATTTT CATSRGLAGGTDTQYF
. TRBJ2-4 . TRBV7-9 TGTGCCAGCAGTTCTCAGGAAAACATTCAGTACTTC CASSSQENIQYF
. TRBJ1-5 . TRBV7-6 TGTGCCAGCAGCTTAGGTGGGGCCAATCAGCCCCAGCATTTT CASSLGGANQPQHF
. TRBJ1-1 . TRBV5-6 TGTGCCAGCAGCCCGGACGCGGAGGGGTCTGAAGCTTTCTTT CASSPDAEGSEAFF
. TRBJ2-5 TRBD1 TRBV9 TGTGCCAGCAGCGCATCGGGACAGAACCAAGAGACCCAGTACTTC CASSASGQNQETQYF